Presented here are 21 T cell receptor beta chains from one specimen sequenced in a study of blood T cell repertoires in COVID-19. The assay was immunoSEQ multiplex PCR, and TCRdb's table has in-frame clones only and misses some. This sample has about 210,000 clones, with around 83% found just once. The sequencing input was peripheral blood. These TCRs come from a woman between 45 and 65 years old with acute or convalescent COVID-19.

The rearrangement uses TRBV5-5 and TRBJ2-5; weak D call: TRBD2 (5 bases). This CDR3 has 14 residues. Trimming removed 4 bases from V and 4 bases from J, with 14 bases in between. CDR1 SGHKS and CDR2 YYEKEE come from the germline V gene (reference sequence). The chain's CDR3 is CASSGSSRGETQYF. For the CDR3, the DNA is TGTGCCAGCAGCGGGAGTTCCCGGGGAGAGACCCAGTACTTC.

This clone has just one count. The chain is built from TRBV5-5 and TRBJ2-7; D gene ambiguous. CDR3 length: 12 residues. V shed 4 bases and J shed 5 bases, with 10 bases lying between them. Germline V gene data show CDR1 as SGHKS and CDR2 as YYEKEE (reference sequence). This CDR3 is CASSPPGNEQYF. The CDR3 coding sequence is TGTGCCAGCAGCCCTCCGGGTAACGAGCAGTACTTC. Full variable domain (outside the CDR3, taken from reference TRBV5-5 and TRBJ2-7): DAGVTQSPTHLIKTRGQQVTLRCSPISGHKSVSWYQQVLGQGPQFIFQYYEKEERGRGNFPDRFSARQFPNYSSELNVNALLLGDSALYLCASSPPGNEQYFGPGTRLTVT.

This chain connects TRBV2 to TRBJ1-4, with unresolved D. V lost 6 bases to trimming and J lost 8 bases, with 16 bases between them. This CDR3 is built from 14 residues. The germline V gene encodes CDR1 SNHLY and CDR2 FYNNEI. CDR3 sequence reads: CASRWAKGGEKLFF. The CDR3 bases are TGTGCCAGCAGATGGGCTAAGGGAGGCGAAAAACTGTTTTTT.

This rearrangement joins TRBV7-2 to TRBJ2-7; 15 nucleotides line up with TRBD2. J lost 6 bases, V lost 5 bases, and 5 bases had no gene match. Germline CDR1 is SGHTA and CDR2 is FQGNSA. The length of the CDR3 is 15 residues. CDR3 coding DNA: TGTGCCAGCAGCCCCCGGACTAGCGGGGGGGCCGAGCAGTACTTC. This encodes CASSPRTSGGAEQYF.

The chain uses TRBV5-4 and TRBJ2-1; 8 bases match TRBD2. After removal of 0 bases from V and 8 bases from J, the junction contained 7 bases not matched to a gene. Per the germline V gene, CDR1 is SGHNT and CDR2 is YYREEE (reference sequence). This CDR3 is built from 15 residues. The CDR3 protein is CASSLVAGKSDEQFF. CDR3 DNA sequence: TGTGCCAGCAGCTTGGTAGCGGGGAAATCAGATGAGCAGTTCTTC.

This clone was detected many times. The rearrangement joins TRBV28 to TRBJ1-4; D is ambiguous. Trimming pared 3 bases from V and 4 bases from J, leaving 9 bases between. Germline CDR1 is MDHEN and CDR2 is SYDVKM. CDR3 size: 14 residues. The CDR3 sequence: CASSLSQLNEKLFF. CDR3 DNA: TGTGCCAGCAGTTTGTCACAGCTTAATGAAAAACTGTTTTTT.

The chain links TRBV3-1 (or the pseudogene TRBV3-2) to TRBJ1-2, with 7 bases aligning to TRBD1. The germline CDR1 and CDR2 sequences are LGHDT and YNNKEL (reference sequence). The CDR3 length is 15 residues. Trimming cost V 2 bases and J 0 bases; bases outside gene matches: 3. Here the CDR3 reads CASSQRTGSNYGYTF. In DNA form, the CDR3 reads TGTGCCAGCAGCCAACGGACAGGATCTAACTATGGCTACACCTTC.

The J gene is TRBJ2-1, the V gene TRBV28; 9 nucleotides line up with TRBD1. Germline V lookup: CDR1 MDHEN, CDR2 SYDVKM. The CDR3 spans 15 residues. Trimming took 6 bases from V and 1 from J; bases not matched to a gene: 4. For the CDR3, the DNA is TGTGCCAGCAGATCCGACAGGGGGTCCTACAATGAGCAGTTCTTC. Protein sequence: CASRSDRGSYNEQFF.

In its sample, this clone was seen once. The chain uses TRBV10-2 and TRBJ2-1; 9 nucleotides match TRBD1. Trimming at V came to 5 bases and at J to 6 bases, leaving 5 bases not matched to a gene. CDR3 size: 14 residues. Germline CDR1 is WSHSY and CDR2 is SAAADI. CDR3 sequence: CASSLQGAGNEQFF. The CDR3 DNA reads as TGCGCCAGCAGTCTACAGGGGGCCGGCAATGAGCAGTTCTTC.

The rearrangement joins TRBV28 to TRBJ1-2, with a possible D match to TRBD1 (5 bases). The V end was cut by 11 bases, the J end by 2 bases, with 18 bases between. CDR3 length equals 14 residues. Germline lookup yields CDR1 MDHEN and CDR2 SYDVKM. The CDR3 loop is CASQNRGGNYGYTF. Here the CDR3 DNA reads TGTGCCTCCCAAAATCGGGGGGGGAACTATGGCTACACCTTC.

Regarding this clone: Additional DNA sequences in this sample encode the identical CDR3. The V gene is TRBV28, the J gene TRBJ1-1; D remains ambiguous. Germline V gene data show CDR1 as MDHEN and CDR2 as SYDVKM. Trimming took 3 bases from V and 1 from J, leaving 3 bases between them. The CDR3 totals 12 residues. The CDR3 DNA follows: TGTGCCAGCAGTTTGCGGAACACTGAAGCTTTCTTT. Its protein product is CASSLRNTEAFF.

The chain employs TRBV10-3 and TRBJ2-5, with 13 bases lining up with TRBD2. The germline CDR1 and CDR2 sequences are ENHRY and SYGVKD. V dropped 5 bases and J dropped 1; count of bases not matched to a gene: 4. CDR3 length equals 16 residues. Here the CDR3 DNA reads TGTGCCATCAGTCCGGGACTAGCGGGACTCCAAGAGACCCAGTACTTC. Amino acid sequence: CAISPGLAGLQETQYF.

The rearrangement links TRBV11-1 to TRBJ2-1; perhaps TRBD1 as D (6 bases). CDR3 size: 13 residues. The V gene lost 4 bases and the J gene lost 5 bases, with 9 bases spanning the gap. From germline, CDR1 is SGHAT and CDR2 FQDESV (reference sequence). The CDR3 spells CASSYPGDNEQFF. CDR3 sequence (DNA): TGTGCCAGCAGCTATCCAGGGGACAATGAGCAGTTCTTC.

This clone has only a few counts. The chain has TRBV5-4 and TRBJ2-3; 7 bases are shared with TRBD1. With V trimmed by 4 bases and J by 1 base, 12 bases remained unmatched. CDR1 is SGHNT, CDR2 YYREEE, per germline (reference sequence). The CDR3 covers 17 residues. The CDR3 region has the DNA TGTGCCAGCAGCCCAACGACAGGGCGCTCCGGCACAGATACGCAGTATTTT. It codes for CASSPTTGRSGTDTQYF.

This chain uses TRBV11-2 with TRBJ2-7; the match to TRBD1 covers 9 bases. V trimming: 4 bases; J trimming: 5 bases; junction bases outside the gene matches: 3. This CDR3 has 13 residues. The germline CDR1 and CDR2 sequences are SGHAT and FQNNGV. CDR3 DNA sequence: TGTGCCAGCAGCTGGGGACAGGGAAACGAGCAGTACTTC. Protein sequence: CASSWGQGNEQYF.

The chain combines TRBV7-2 with TRBJ1-3, with 7 bases aligning to TRBD1. The CDR3 loop spans 14 amino acids. CDR1 is SGHTA and CDR2 is FQGNSA in the germline V gene. V shed 5 bases and J 1 base; nucleotides not matched to a gene: 2. The CDR3 bases are TGTGCCAGCAGCCCACAGGGGTCTGGAAACACCATATATTTT. Its translation: CASSPQGSGNTIYF.

This clone was picked up a small number of times. J is TRBJ1-4 and V is TRBV3-1 (or the pseudogene TRBV3-2), with a tentative D call TRBD1 (5 bases). Trimming removed 0 bases at V and 7 bases at J, with 6 bases between. The CDR3 has 13 residues. CDR1 is LGHDT, CDR2 YNNKEL, per germline (reference sequence). As DNA, the CDR3 is TGTGCCAGCAGCCAAGATGACAGTGAAAAACTGTTTTTT. Its translation: CASSQDDSEKLFF.

The CDR3 sequence: CASSQGARNQPQHF. CDR3 in DNA: TGTGCCAGCAGCCAGGGGGCGCGGAATCAGCCCCAGCATTTT. The gene calls are TRBV3-1 (or the pseudogene TRBV3-2) and TRBJ1-5; TRBD1 is a possible D gene (6 bases). Germline CDR1 reads LGHDT; CDR2 reads YNNKEL (reference sequence). The CDR3 loop spans 14 amino acids. Trimming cost V 3 bases and J 4 bases, with 10 bases left between them.

This clone was recorded only once. This sequence joins TRBV5-1 and TRBJ1-2; TRBD1 matches at 8 bases. This CDR3 is built from 17 residues. Germline V gives CDR1 SGHRS, CDR2 YFSETQ. V shed 4 bases and J 2 bases; nucleotides not matched to a gene: 13. The CDR3 sequence is CASSPGSTGAINYGYTF. CDR3 DNA sequence: TGCGCCAGCAGCCCAGGATCGACAGGGGCTATAAACTATGGCTACACCTTC.

V gene TRBV28 combines with J gene TRBJ2-7, with 11 bases lining up with TRBD2. Trimming cost V 4 bases and J 4 bases; bases outside gene matches: 3. Germline CDR1 and CDR2: MDHEN and SYDVKM. This CDR3 region has 14 residues. CDR3 residues: CASSSRTSGYEQYF. CDR3 nucleotides: TGTGCCAGCAGTTCCCGGACTAGCGGGTACGAGCAGTACTTC.

This chain connects TRBV3-1 (or the pseudogene TRBV3-2) to TRBJ2-1; 8 positions agree with TRBD2. Germline CDR1 and CDR2: LGHDT and YNNKEL (reference sequence). This CDR3 is 16 amino acids long. The ends lost 0 bases at V and 7 bases at J; junction bases unmatched: 8. The CDR3 protein is CASSQDRILAGNEQFF. CDR3 DNA sequence: TGTGCCAGCAGCCAAGATCGTATCCTAGCGGGTAATGAGCAGTTCTTC.